This T cell receptor (beta chain) is drawn from a study of cytomegalovirus exposure and HLA in healthy donors. Study findings and constraints: Later analysis associated a missense DCLRE1C variant with TCR beta V- and J-gene trimming. The study reported that TCR beta sequences accurately predicted HLA-A and HLA-B alleles in most subjects. By a later analysis, the bulk of CMV-associated TCR beta chains appeared HLA-restricted.

Each of the donors was a healthy bone marrow donor. CDR1 is SGHRS, CDR2 YFSETQ, per germline. This CDR3 contains 15 residues. Trimming took 0 bases from V and 4 from J, leaving 10 bases between them. Concerning this clone itself: Its cognate antigen is unknown.

The PCR employed 60 Vbeta primers together with 13 Jbeta primers. Profiled with immunoSEQ multiplex PCR; TCRdb holds only in-frame clones, not every one. The sample yields about 190,000 clones, 70% to 75% seen once. Sequenced: PBMCs. V usage is TRBV5-1 and J usage is TRBJ1-4, with TRBD1 as a possible D gene (6 bases). This receptor was taken from a man in his thirties or forties in good health and CMV-seropositive. The CDR3 region is CASSLAGGHNEKLFF. CDR3 DNA: TGCGCCAGCAGCTTGGCGGGGGGACATAATGAAAAACTGTTTTTT.